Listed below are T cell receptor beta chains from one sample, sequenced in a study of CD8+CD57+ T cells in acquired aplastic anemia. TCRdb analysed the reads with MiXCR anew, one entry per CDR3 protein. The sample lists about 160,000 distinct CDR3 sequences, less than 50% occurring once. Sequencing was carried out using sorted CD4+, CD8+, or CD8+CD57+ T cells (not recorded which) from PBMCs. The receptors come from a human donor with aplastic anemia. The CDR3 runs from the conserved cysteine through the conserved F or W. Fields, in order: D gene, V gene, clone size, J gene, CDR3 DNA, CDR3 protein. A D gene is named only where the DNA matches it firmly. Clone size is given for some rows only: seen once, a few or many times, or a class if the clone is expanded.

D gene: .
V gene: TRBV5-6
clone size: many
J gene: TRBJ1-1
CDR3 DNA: TGTGCCAGCAGCTTTCGGGGAATCGGTGAAGCTTTCTTT
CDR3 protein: CASSFRGIGEAFF

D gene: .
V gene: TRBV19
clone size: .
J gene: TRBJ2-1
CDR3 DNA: TGTGCCAGTAGTATGGTTGAGGCCTACAATGAGCAGTTCTTC
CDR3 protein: CASSMVEAYNEQFF

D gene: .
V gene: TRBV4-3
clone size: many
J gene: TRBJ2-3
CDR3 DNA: TGCGCCAGCAGCCAAGGAGGAGGGGGCTGGGCAGATACGCAGTATTTT
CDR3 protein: CASSQGGGGWADTQYF

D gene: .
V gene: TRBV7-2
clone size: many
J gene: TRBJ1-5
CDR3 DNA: TGTGCCAGCAGCCAAAGACGGGGAGATGGGTATCAGCCCCAGCATTTT
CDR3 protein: CASSQRRGDGYQPQHF

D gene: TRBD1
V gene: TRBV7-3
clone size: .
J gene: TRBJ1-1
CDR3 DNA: TGTGCCAGCAGCTCAAAGGGGGCGAACACTGAAGCTTTCTTT
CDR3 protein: CASSSKGANTEAFF

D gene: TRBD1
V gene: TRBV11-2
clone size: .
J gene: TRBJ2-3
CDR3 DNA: TGTGCCAGCAGCCCAAGGACAGGGAGCACAGATACGCAGTATTTT
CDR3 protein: CASSPRTGSTDTQYF

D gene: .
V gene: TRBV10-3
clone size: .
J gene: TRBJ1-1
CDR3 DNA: TGTGCCATCAGGGATTACAAGAACACTGAAGCTTTCTTT
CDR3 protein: CAIRDYKNTEAFF

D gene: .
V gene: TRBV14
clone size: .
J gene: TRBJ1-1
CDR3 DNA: TGTGCCAGCAAAGGAGAGAACACTGAAGCTTTCTTT
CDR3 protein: CASKGENTEAFF

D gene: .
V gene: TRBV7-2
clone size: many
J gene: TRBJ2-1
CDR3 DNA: TGTGCCAGCAGCTTAGCGCGACGGTACAATAATGAGCAGTTCTTC
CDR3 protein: CASSLARRYNNEQFF

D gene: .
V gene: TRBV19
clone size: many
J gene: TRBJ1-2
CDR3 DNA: TGTGCCAGTAGTATAGAATGGAACAGTGTCTATGGCTACACCTTC
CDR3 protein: CASSIEWNSVYGYTF

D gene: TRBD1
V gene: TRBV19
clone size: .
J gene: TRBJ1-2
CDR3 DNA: TGTGCCACTATGCGTCTTCAAAGGGGACAGGGGGCGAGTGGCTACACCTTC
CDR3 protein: CATMRLQRGQGASGYTF

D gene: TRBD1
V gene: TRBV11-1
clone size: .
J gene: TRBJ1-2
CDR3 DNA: TGTGCCAGCAGCCGGGACAGGACAAACTATGGCTACACCTTC
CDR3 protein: CASSRDRTNYGYTF

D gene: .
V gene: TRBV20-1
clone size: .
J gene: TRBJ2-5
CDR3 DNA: TGCAGTGCTAAAACTAATGGAAAGACCCAGTACTTC
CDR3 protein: CSAKTNGKTQYF

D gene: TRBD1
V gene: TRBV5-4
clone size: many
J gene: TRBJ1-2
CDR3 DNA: TGTGCCAGCAGCTTGGCCCCCGGACAGGACGCTAACTATGGCTACACCTTC
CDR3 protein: CASSLAPGQDANYGYTF

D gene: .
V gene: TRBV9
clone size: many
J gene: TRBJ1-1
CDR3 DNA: TGTGCCAGCAGCGCGACATCTGTGGGGAACACTGAAGCTTTCTTT
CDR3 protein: CASSATSVGNTEAFF

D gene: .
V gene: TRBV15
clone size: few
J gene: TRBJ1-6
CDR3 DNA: TGTGCCACCAGCACAGGGTTTGGTTCACCCCTCCACTTT
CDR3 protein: CATSTGFGSPLHF

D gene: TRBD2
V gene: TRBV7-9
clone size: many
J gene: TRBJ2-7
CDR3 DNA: TGTGCCAGCAGCTTATGGGGGGGGAACGAGCAGTACTTC
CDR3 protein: CASSLWGGNEQYF

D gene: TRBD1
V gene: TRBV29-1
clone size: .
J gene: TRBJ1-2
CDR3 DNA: TGCAGCGTTGATGAGGGCAGGGGGCTTGTCTATGGCTACACCTTC
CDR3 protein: CSVDEGRGLVYGYTF

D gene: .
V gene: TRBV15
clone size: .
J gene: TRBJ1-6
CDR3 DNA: TGTGCCACCAGCAGAGAACAGACGAGCTCCTATAATTCACCCCTCCACTTT
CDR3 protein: CATSREQTSSYNSPLHF

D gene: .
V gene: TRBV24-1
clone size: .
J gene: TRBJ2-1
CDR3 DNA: TGTGCCACCGGTGATCCCTCGGGTCCGTACAATGAGCAGTTCTTC
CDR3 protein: CATGDPSGPYNEQFF

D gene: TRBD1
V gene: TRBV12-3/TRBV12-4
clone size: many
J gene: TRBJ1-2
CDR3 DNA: TGTGCCAGCAGTCCACAGGGGCCCAGGCGGTACACCTTC
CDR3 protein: CASSPQGPRRYTF

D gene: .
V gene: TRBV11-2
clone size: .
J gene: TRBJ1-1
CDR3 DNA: TGTGCCAGCAGTCTCTGGACCACTGAAGCTTTCTTT
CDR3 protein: CASSLWTTEAFF

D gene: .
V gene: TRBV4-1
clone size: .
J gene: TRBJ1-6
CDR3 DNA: TGCGCCAGCAGCCAAGAGGGTGATAATTCACCCCTCCACTTT
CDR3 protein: CASSQEGDNSPLHF

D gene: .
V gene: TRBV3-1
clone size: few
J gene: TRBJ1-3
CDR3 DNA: TGTGCCAGAAGCACAGGGAAGGGAAACACCATATATTTT
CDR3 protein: CARSTGKGNTIYF

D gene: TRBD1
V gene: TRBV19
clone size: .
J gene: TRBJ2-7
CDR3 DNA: TGTGCCAGTAGCCCGGACAGGGGCGAGCAGTACTTC
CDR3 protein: CASSPDRGEQYF

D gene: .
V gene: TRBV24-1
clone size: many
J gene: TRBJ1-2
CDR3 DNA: TGTGCCACCAGTGATTTTTCAGGGGCTGGCTACACCTTC
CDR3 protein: CATSDFSGAGYTF

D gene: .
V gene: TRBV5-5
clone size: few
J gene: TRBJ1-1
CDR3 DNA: TGTGCCAGCAGCTTGTGGGGAGGGGCAGAAGCTTTCTTT
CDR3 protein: CASSLWGGAEAFF

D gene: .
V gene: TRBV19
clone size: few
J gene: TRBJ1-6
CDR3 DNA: TGTGCCAGTAGTATTGGGGTTGGTTCACCCCTCCACTTT
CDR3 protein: CASSIGVGSPLHF

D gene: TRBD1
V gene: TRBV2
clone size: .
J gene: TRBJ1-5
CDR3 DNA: TGTGCCAGCAGAGACAGGGCTAGCAATCAGCCCCAGCATTTT
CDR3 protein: CASRDRASNQPQHF

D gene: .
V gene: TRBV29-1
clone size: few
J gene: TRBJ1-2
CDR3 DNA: TGCAGCGTTGAAGATGGTAGTTATTATGGCTACACCTTC
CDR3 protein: CSVEDGSYYGYTF

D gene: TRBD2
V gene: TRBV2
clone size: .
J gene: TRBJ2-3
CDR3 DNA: TGTGCGATGAGACCCGGGGGGGCTATAGATACGCAGTATTTT
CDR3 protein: CAMRPGGAIDTQYF

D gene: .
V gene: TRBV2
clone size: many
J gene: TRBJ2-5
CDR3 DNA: TGTGCCAGCGGTACAGGGGGCGGGGGGGAGACCCAGTACTTC
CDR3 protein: CASGTGGGGETQYF

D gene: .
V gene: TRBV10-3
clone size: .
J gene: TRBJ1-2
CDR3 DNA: TGTGCCATCGCCGGGGGGAGGGCCCAGGGCTACACCTTC
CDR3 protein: CAIAGGRAQGYTF

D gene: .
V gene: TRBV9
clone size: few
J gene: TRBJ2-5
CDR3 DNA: TGTGCCAGCAGCCCGGGGACTGCACAAGAGACCCAGTACTTC
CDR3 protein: CASSPGTAQETQYF

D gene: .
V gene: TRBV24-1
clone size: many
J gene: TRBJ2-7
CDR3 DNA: TGTGCCACCAGTGAGTTGGGGGAGCAGTACTTC
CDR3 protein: CATSELGEQYF

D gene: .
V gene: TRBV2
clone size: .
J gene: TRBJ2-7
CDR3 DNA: TGTGCCAGCAGTGAAGGATTGGATGCCTACGAGCAGTACTTC
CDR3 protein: CASSEGLDAYEQYF

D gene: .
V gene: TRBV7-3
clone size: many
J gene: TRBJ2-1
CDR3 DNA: TGTGCCAGCAGCTTAACTAAAGTGTACAATGAGCAGTTCTTC
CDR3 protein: CASSLTKVYNEQFF

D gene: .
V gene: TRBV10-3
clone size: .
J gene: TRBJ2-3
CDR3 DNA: TGTGCCATCAGTGCTTCGGCTAGCCCGAGCACAGATACGCAGTATTTT
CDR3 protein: CAISASASPSTDTQYF

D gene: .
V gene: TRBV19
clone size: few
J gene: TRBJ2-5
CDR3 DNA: TGTGCCAGTAGTCCCCCCCTGGGCCAAGAGACCCAGTACTTC
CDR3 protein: CASSPPLGQETQYF

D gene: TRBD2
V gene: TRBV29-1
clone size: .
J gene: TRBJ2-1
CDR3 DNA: TGCAGCGGGGGACTAGAGTCCTACAGTGAGCAGTTCTTC
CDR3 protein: CSGGLESYSEQFF

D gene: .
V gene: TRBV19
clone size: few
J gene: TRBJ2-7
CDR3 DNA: TGTGCCAGTAGCCCTGGGGCAGGGTGGTACGAGCAGTACTTC
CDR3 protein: CASSPGAGWYEQYF

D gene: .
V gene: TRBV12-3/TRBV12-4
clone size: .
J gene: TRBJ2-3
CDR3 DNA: TGTGCCAGCAGTTTAAGGGGCGGGGAGGCTAGCACAGATACGCAGTATTTT
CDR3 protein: CASSLRGGEASTDTQYF

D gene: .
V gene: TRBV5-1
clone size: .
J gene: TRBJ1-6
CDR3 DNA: TGCGCCAGCAGCTTACCCCCCGACAGCGGTCGGTCACCCCTCCACTTT
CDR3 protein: CASSLPPDSGRSPLHF

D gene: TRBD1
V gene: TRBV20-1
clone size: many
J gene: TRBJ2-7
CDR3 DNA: TGCAGTGCTTACACCGGGACAGGGCCCTACGAGCAGTACTTC
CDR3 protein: CSAYTGTGPYEQYF

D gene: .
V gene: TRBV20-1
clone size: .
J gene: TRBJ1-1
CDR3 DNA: TGCAGTGCCAGAAAATTGAACACTGAAGCTTTCTTT
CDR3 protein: CSARKLNTEAFF

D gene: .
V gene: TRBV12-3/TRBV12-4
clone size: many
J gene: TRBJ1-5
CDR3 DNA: TGTGCCAGCCGTCGGGGGGGCAATCAGCCCCAGCATTTT
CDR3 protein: CASRRGGNQPQHF

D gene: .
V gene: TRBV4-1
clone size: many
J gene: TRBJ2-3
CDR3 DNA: TGCGCCAGCAGCCAAGAGACAGGTAGCACAGATACGCAGTATTTT
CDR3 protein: CASSQETGSTDTQYF

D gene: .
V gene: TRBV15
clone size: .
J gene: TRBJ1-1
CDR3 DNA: TGTGCCACCAGCAGAGATCGAGGAGGGGATAACACTGAAGCTTTCTTT
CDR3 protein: CATSRDRGGDNTEAFF

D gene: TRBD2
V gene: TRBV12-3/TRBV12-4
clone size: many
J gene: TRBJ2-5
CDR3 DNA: TGTGCCAGCAGTCTGACCGGGACTAGTGGAGAGACCCAGTACTTC
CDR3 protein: CASSLTGTSGETQYF